This entry concerns a single TCR beta chain. Antigen specificity is unknown. The CDR3 spans 14 residues. The germline V and J ends were trimmed by 6 bases and 2 bases, with 14 bases remaining between them. Germline CDR1 MNHEY, CDR2 SMNVEV (reference sequence). Assay: immunoSEQ multiplex PCR; the TCRdb copy retains only in-frame clones and omits some. Among roughly 80,000 clones listed, around 90% were seen once. These data belong to a study of T cell responses to AZD1222 COVID-19 vaccine. Findings of the study overall: White British people made up most donors, females outnumbered males, and clonal diversity was possibly underestimated. Only six people who got AZD1222 tested seropositive at baseline. CD4 TCRs linked to vaccination spanned spike, dominating at 160-218 and 743-854. When two AZD1222 doses had been given, Spike-specific TCR breadth and depth rose.

This sample comprised peripheral blood, obtained 28 days after the second AZD1222 dose. This sequence joins TRBV27 and TRBJ2-7; D possibly matches TRBD1 or TRBD2 (5 bases each). The clonotype comes from an adult who received the AZD1222 COVID-19 vaccine. The CDR3: CASRQDLGTYEQYF. CDR3 DNA: TGTGCCAGCAGACAGGACTTGGGTACCTACGAGCAGTACTTC.